This entry lists 20 T cell receptor beta chains sequenced from one sample in a study of blood T cell repertoires in COVID-19. Method: immunoSEQ multiplex PCR; TCRdb's copy keeps in-frame clones and lacks some. The sample has fewer than 250,000 clones; over 70% are singletons. Sequences were obtained from peripheral blood. These receptors were obtained from a woman aged 50 to 60 with acute or convalescent COVID-19.

The V call is TRBV29-1, the J call TRBJ2-7; D gene uncertain. The CDR3 is 11 amino acids. Between the trimmed V and J ends, which lost 4 bases and 1 base, there was a span of 5 bases. Germline V gene sequence: CDR1 SQVTM, CDR2 ANQGSEA. CDR3 nucleotides: TGCAGCGTTGGCCTATCCTACGAGCAGTACTTC. Translated: CSVGLSYEQYF.

J is TRBJ2-1 and V is TRBV28; 7 bases line up with TRBD2. The CDR3 is 14 residues long. Losses at the gene ends were 8 bases for V and 7 bases for J; bases not matched to a gene: 11. Germline CDR1 is MDHEN and CDR2 is SYDVKM. This chain's CDR3 is CASASGNNPNEQFF. As DNA, the CDR3 is TGTGCCAGCGCTAGCGGAAACAACCCGAATGAGCAGTTCTTC.

The V gene is TRBV11-3, the J gene TRBJ2-7, with D possibly TRBD2 on 6 matching bases. V was trimmed by 5 bases and J by 2 bases, leaving 16 bases between them. In germline, CDR1 is SGHNT, CDR2 YENEEA. The CDR3 is made up of 15 amino acids. This CDR3 reads CASSPGFAGTYEQYF. CDR3 nucleotide sequence: TGTGCCAGCAGCCCCGGCTTCGCGGGAACCTACGAGCAGTACTTC.

The V gene is TRBV6-5, the J gene TRBJ1-2; a weak D match, TRBD1 (5 bases). Germline V CDR1 and CDR2: MNHEY, SVGAGI. V was pared by 0 bases and J by 4 bases, with 12 bases between. This CDR3 spans 15 amino acids. The CDR3 region is CASSYSSGGSYGYTF. Here the CDR3 DNA reads TGTGCCAGCAGTTACTCGAGCGGGGGAAGCTATGGCTACACCTTC.

The J gene is TRBJ2-2, the V gene TRBV27; TRBD2 agrees at 11 bases. J gave up 4 bases and V 6 bases, and 10 bases lay outside the gene matches. The CDR3 loop spans 17 amino acids. The germline V gene encodes CDR1 MNHEY and CDR2 SMNVEV (reference sequence). Here the CDR3 DNA reads TGTGCCAGCAGCGGATGGGGGACTAGCGGATCCACCGGGGAGCTGTTTTTT. Amino acid sequence: CASSGWGTSGSTGELFF.

V and J are TRBV6-5 and TRBJ1-6; possibly TRBD1 for D (6 bases). The V gene lost 2 bases and the J gene lost 7 bases, with 15 bases spanning the gap. The CDR3 spans 16 residues. The germline V gene encodes CDR1 MNHEY and CDR2 SVGAGI. As DNA, the CDR3 is TGTGCCAGCAGTTACGGGCGGGGGCCAGGGAATTCACCCCTCCACTTT. Translated, it gives CASSYGRGPGNSPLHF.

The chain employs TRBV24-1 and TRBJ2-7; a possible D gene is TRBD2 (6 bases). Trimming removed 10 bases from V and 3 bases from J, with 15 bases in between. Germline V gene data show CDR1 as KGHDR and CDR2 as SFDVKD. The CDR3 contains 13 residues. The CDR3 reads CATEGGRGYEQYF. DNA for the CDR3: TGTGCCACGGAGGGAGGAAGGGGCTACGAGCAGTACTTC.

This rearrangement joins TRBV5-1 to TRBJ2-5, with 7 bases that match TRBD1. Germline V gives CDR1 SGHRS, CDR2 YFSETQ. J lost 2 bases, V lost 7 bases, and 11 bases had no gene match. This CDR3 is 15 amino acids long. CDR3 sequence (DNA): TGCGCCAGCCGGCTTTCCGGGACAGCACAAGAGACCCAGTACTTC. This sequence encodes CASRLSGTAQETQYF.

The V call is TRBV19, the J call TRBJ2-7; weak D call: TRBD1 (7 bases). V was trimmed by 5 bases and J by 2 bases, leaving 19 bases between them. The CDR3 is 16 amino acids. Per germline, CDR1 LNHDA and CDR2 SQIVND (reference sequence). The CDR3 region is CASSSSGTGTAYEQYF. CDR3 DNA sequence: TGTGCCAGTAGTTCATCCGGGACTGGGACAGCCTACGAGCAGTACTTC.

The count of this clone is one. The chain has TRBV5-1 and TRBJ1-1; TRBD1 matches at 8 bases. V shed 0 bases and J 6 bases; nucleotides not matched to a gene: 4. Germline V gene sequence: CDR1 SGHRS, CDR2 YFSETQ. The CDR3 spans 14 residues. DNA for the CDR3: TGCGCCAGCAGCTTGGAGGACAGGGACTCTGAAGCTTTCTTT. It yields the protein CASSLEDRDSEAFF.

The chain couples TRBV25-1 to TRBJ2-5; tentative D call: TRBD1 (5 bases). The CDR3 extends over 14 amino acids. Germline V gene data show CDR1 as MGHDK and CDR2 as SYGVNS. V was clipped by 10 bases and J by 0 bases, with 15 bases between them. The DNA of the CDR3 is TGTGCCACCCGGACATCTTGGTACCAAGAGACCCAGTACTTC. This sequence encodes CATRTSWYQETQYF.

This rearrangement joins TRBV5-1 to TRBJ1-1; no reliable D call. Germline CDR1 reads SGHRS; CDR2 reads YFSETQ. The CDR3 is 14 residues long. Trimming took off 0 bases at V and 12 bases at J, with 18 bases between the two ends. For the CDR3, the DNA is TGCGCCAGCAGCTTGGGGACGGGAAAGGGCAGGTCTTTCTTT. Amino acids: CASSLGTGKGRSFF.

V usage is TRBV6-5 and J usage is TRBJ1-6; D might be TRBD1 (5 bases). Deletions cut 6 bases from V and 2 bases from J, with 11 bases between. Germline values: CDR1 MNHEY, CDR2 SVGAGI. The CDR3 spans 15 residues. In nucleotides, the CDR3 is TGTGCCAGCAGGGGGGGTGGCGCCTATAATTCACCCCTCCACTTT. Encoded protein: CASRGGGAYNSPLHF.

This sequence joins TRBV29-1 and TRBJ2-1, with a weak D call TRBD2 (7 bases). CDR1 SQVTM and CDR2 ANQGSEA come from the germline V gene. The CDR3 runs to 14 residues. Trimming took 4 bases from V and 1 from J, leaving 11 bases between them. In DNA, the CDR3 is TGCAGCGTTGGTGCGGGGGCATCCTACAATGAGCAGTTCTTC. Its translation: CSVGAGASYNEQFF.

J is TRBJ2-5 and V is TRBV28; 8 nucleotides agree with TRBD2. Trimming took 5 bases from V and 4 from J; bases not matched to a gene: 15. Germline CDR1 and CDR2: MDHEN and SYDVKM. There are 17 residues in the CDR3. As DNA, the CDR3 is TGTGCCAGCAGTGTCATAGCGGGAAGAGGAATAGGAGAGACCCAGTACTTC. Translated: CASSVIAGRGIGETQYF.

This clone appeared a single time. The V gene is TRBV7-3, the J gene TRBJ2-3; 13 bases are a match to TRBD2. In germline, CDR1 is SGHTA, CDR2 FQGTGA. V lost 4 bases to trimming and J lost 5 bases; unmatched junction nucleotides: 6. The CDR3 extends over 16 amino acids. CDR3 in DNA: TGTGCCAGCAGCTCAACTGGACTAGCGGGAGAAGATACGCAGTATTTT. It specifies CASSSTGLAGEDTQYF. The entire variable domain, with the rest obtained from reference TRBV7-3 and TRBJ2-3, is as follows: GAGVSQTPSNKVTEKGKYVELRCDPISGHTALYWYRQSLGQGPEFLIYFQGTGAADDSGLPNDRFFAVRPEGSVSTLKIQRTERGDSAVYLCASSSTGLAGEDTQYFGPGTRLTVL.

This rearrangement joins TRBV12-3 or TRBV12-4 to TRBJ1-2; D ambiguous. V was shortened by 2 bases and J by 4 bases, with 5 bases between the two germline ends. The CDR3 covers 12 residues. The CDR3 protein is CASSLSIYGYTF. The CDR3 DNA is TGTGCCAGCAGTTTAAGCATCTATGGCTACACCTTC.

V and J are TRBV2 and TRBJ2-6; tentatively, D is TRBD1 (5 bases). Trimming left V 10 bases short and J 0 bases short, with 13 bases between. This CDR3 contains 15 residues. CDR1 SNHLY and CDR2 FYNNEI come from the germline V gene. The CDR3 DNA sequence: TGTGCCACCAGAGACAGTTCCTCTGGGGCCAACGTCCTGACTTTC. This translates into CATRDSSSGANVLTF.

The chain recombines TRBV6-5 with TRBJ2-7; 12 nucleotides line up with TRBD2. Unmatched junction bases numbered 3, after V lost 5 bases and J lost 1 base. The CDR3 contains 15 residues. From germline, CDR1 is MNHEY and CDR2 SVGAGI. The CDR3 loop reads CASSLAGGGSYEQYF. The CDR3 nucleotides are TGTGCCAGCAGTCTAGCGGGAGGGGGATCCTACGAGCAGTACTTC.

As concerns this clone: Within the sample, other DNA sequences also encode this same CDR3. V and J are TRBV3-1 (or the pseudogene TRBV3-2) and TRBJ2-3; TRBD2 agrees at 7 bases. The CDR3 has 14 residues. J lost 1 base, V lost 4 bases, and 2 bases had no gene match. In germline, CDR1 is LGHDT, CDR2 YNNKEL (reference sequence). Here the CDR3 reads CASSRSGGTDTQYF. The CDR3 DNA is TGTGCCAGCAGCCGAAGCGGGGGCACAGATACGCAGTATTTT.